This TCR beta chain appears in the sequencing data of a study of T cells after yellow fever vaccination. In regard to this clonotype: What it recognizes is unknown.

The authors made TCR cDNA by 5'RACE template switching, adding a universal primer site and UMIs. TCRdb processed the 5' RACE reads anew with MiXCR; each CDR3 protein has one entry. The sample shows about 340,000 distinct CDR3 sequences, around 3.9% of them seen only once. Overall study findings and caveats: Abundant contaminating clonotypes from the bulk population could appear in FACS-sorted repertoires. Researchers noted that a small share of clonotypes showed up in both CD4 and CD8 compartments. A weaker but faster secondary response was observed, peaking on day 5 versus 15.

The sequence derives from a man between 18 and 29 years old who received the YFV17D yellow fever vaccine. The sequencing here drew on PBMCs, taken 5 days after the yellow fever booster vaccination.

The CDR3 nucleotides are TGTGCCAGCAGCTACGGGGCGATTTTTAACAATGAGCAGTTCTTC. Translated: CASSYGAIFNNEQFF. The rearrangement uses TRBV5-6 and TRBJ2-1; D is possibly TRBD1 or TRBD2 (5 bases each). Per the germline V gene, CDR1 is SGHDT and CDR2 is YYEEEE. The CDR3 sequence is 15 residues long. V was pared by 3 bases and J by 5 bases, with 15 bases between.